These 22 T cell receptor beta chains were all obtained from the same sample, sequenced in a study of CD8 T cells in Susac syndrome. With random hexamers, reverse transcription was performed on about 0.45 to 1 ug of RNA. MiXCR, run by TCRdb on the immunoSEQ multiplex PCR reads, gives a single entry per CDR3 protein. The sample holds about 300,000 distinct CDR3 sequences; 75% to 85% are singletons and the top ten take about 0.22%. The specimen sequenced was CD8+ T cells from PBMCs. The receptors were gathered from a human donor with multiple sclerosis.

The gene calls are TRBV5-1 and TRBJ2-3; 7 bases fit TRBD1. The CDR3 contains 16 residues. Germline V gene sequence: CDR1 SGHRS, CDR2 YFSETQ. With 0 bases clipped from V and 1 base from J, the junction kept 5 bases outside the gene matches. This CDR3 reads CASSLDRGHRTDTQYF. The CDR3 DNA sequence: TGCGCCAGCAGCTTGGACAGGGGCCACCGCACAGATACGCAGTATTTT.

The chain uses TRBV12-3 or TRBV12-4 and TRBJ2-3, with a tentative D call TRBD2 (6 bases). V lost 3 bases to trimming and J lost 5 bases, with 18 bases between them. This CDR3 comprises 16 residues. The CDR3 is CASSFSAGVRGDTQYF. CDR3 DNA: TGTGCCAGCAGTTTTTCTGCGGGCGTGCGGGGAGATACGCAGTATTTT.

The chain combines TRBV14 with TRBJ2-1, with 10 nucleotides matching TRBD2. CDR3 length: 20 residues. Per the germline V gene, CDR1 is SGHDN and CDR2 is FVKESK. V gave up 0 bases and J gave up 2 bases; unmatched junction bases: 13. The CDR3 loop reads CASSQDRFREREGAYNEQFF. DNA of the CDR3: TGTGCCAGCAGCCAAGATCGTTTTCGGGAGCGGGAGGGAGCCTACAATGAGCAGTTCTTC.

This chain joins TRBV4-2 and TRBJ2-7, with D perhaps TRBD1 or TRBD2 (5 bases each). This CDR3 region has 15 residues. CDR1 and CDR2 from the germline V gene are LGHNA and YNFKEQ. Between the trimmed V and J ends, which lost 0 bases and 0 bases, there was a span of 9 bases. The CDR3 DNA reads TGTGCCAGCAGCCAAGATTACGGGACCTCCTACGAGCAGTACTTC. Its translation: CASSQDYGTSYEQYF.

V usage is TRBV6-5 and J usage is TRBJ2-2; D may correspond to TRBD1 or TRBD2 (5 bases each). Looked up from germline, CDR1 is MNHEY and CDR2 is SVGAGI. The CDR3 runs 15 residues. V was clipped by 4 bases and J by 4 bases, with 13 bases between them. The CDR3 DNA reads TGTGCCAGCAGTTTTGGGACCCTTGGCACCGGGGAGCTGTTTTTT. It specifies CASSFGTLGTGELFF.

V is TRBV28 and J is TRBJ2-2; D is uncertain. CDR1 and CDR2 (germline): MDHEN, SYDVKM. CDR3 length: 14 residues. The V end lost 3 bases, the J end lost 7 bases, and 12 bases lay between the germline ends. The CDR3 loop is CASSFPIGIGELFF. DNA of the CDR3: TGTGCCAGCAGTTTCCCTATAGGAATCGGGGAGCTGTTTTTT.

CDR3 region: CASSYEGGGPTGELFF. CDR3 DNA: TGTGCCAGCAGTTACGAGGGGGGCGGACCTACCGGGGAGCTGTTTTTT. This chain connects TRBV6-5 to TRBJ2-2; D tentatively fits TRBD1 or TRBD2 (6 bases each). The germline gives CDR1 MNHEY, CDR2 SVGAGI. The length of the CDR3 is 16 residues. Trimming took 2 bases from V and 5 from J, leaving 15 bases between them.

V usage is TRBV11-2 and J usage is TRBJ2-4; a possible D gene is TRBD2 (5 bases). CDR3 size: 15 residues. V gave up 4 bases and J gave up 8 bases, with 18 bases separating them. Per germline, CDR1 SGHAT and CDR2 FQNNGV. CDR3 nucleotide sequence: TGTGCCAGCAGCTCCGGACTCGATCTGCTGGACATTCAGTACTTC. It codes for CASSSGLDLLDIQYF.

This clonotype was counted a single time. V and J are TRBV28 and TRBJ2-3; D gene uncertain. This CDR3 region has 11 residues. The germline gives CDR1 MDHEN, CDR2 SYDVKM. The germline V and J ends were trimmed by 6 bases and 5 bases, with 6 bases remaining between them. The CDR3 DNA sequence: TGTGCCAGCAGGTTGGGAGATACGCAGTATTTT. As protein: CASRLGDTQYF.

This chain uses TRBV12-3 or TRBV12-4 with TRBJ2-1; D is possibly TRBD2 (5 bases). Trimming shortened V by 9 bases and J by 7 bases, and 13 bases separated the two germline ends. The CDR3 has 12 residues. The CDR3 is CASSVTRNEQFF. The CDR3 region has the DNA TGTGCCAGTAGTGTTACTAGGAATGAGCAGTTCTTC.

V is TRBV6-5 and J is TRBJ2-7; perhaps TRBD2 as D (6 bases). V was clipped by 7 bases and J by 2 bases, with 18 bases between them. The germline V gene encodes CDR1 MNHEY and CDR2 SVGAGI. There are 15 residues in the CDR3. CDR3 region: CASTTAGSFPYEQYF. As DNA, the CDR3 is TGTGCCAGCACCACAGCCGGGAGTTTCCCCTACGAGCAGTACTTC.

V usage is TRBV5-1 and J usage is TRBJ1-5; 7 positions match TRBD1. The CDR3 contains 15 residues. Trimming at V came to 0 bases and at J to 7 bases, leaving 7 bases not matched to a gene. The V gene's germline CDR1 is SGHRS and CDR2 YFSETQ. For the CDR3, the DNA is TGCGCCAGCAGCTTGGAAACAGGGGTAGGGCAGCCCCAGCATTTT. This encodes CASSLETGVGQPQHF.

The chain recombines TRBV20-1 with TRBJ2-1, with 7 nucleotides matching TRBD2. The trim removed 3 bases at V and 1 base at J, leaving 6 bases unmatched. The CDR3 runs to 15 residues. CDR1 is DFQATT, CDR2 SNEGSKA, per germline (reference sequence). CDR3 region: CSARGLAASYNEQFF. CDR3 DNA: TGCAGTGCTAGGGGTCTAGCGGCTTCCTACAATGAGCAGTTCTTC.

The chain carries TRBV6-2 or TRBV6-3 and TRBJ2-2; maybe TRBD1 (6 bases). The V gene lost 5 bases and the J gene lost 0 bases, with 16 bases spanning the gap. The CDR3 covers 17 residues. Germline V gene sequence: CDR1 MNHEY, CDR2 SVGEGT. The CDR3 DNA is TGTGCCAGCAGTCCCACGGACAGCTACCCGAACACCGGGGAGCTGTTTTTT. Translated, it gives CASSPTDSYPNTGELFF.

V and J are TRBV7-2 and TRBJ2-5; D unresolved. The CDR3 length is 14 residues. Germline CDR1 is SGHTA and CDR2 is FQGNSA. Trimming cost V 2 bases and J 2 bases, with 9 bases left between them. This chain's CDR3 is CASSLYNGQETQYF. The CDR3 DNA is TGTGCCAGCAGCTTATATAACGGGCAAGAGACCCAGTACTTC.

A single count supports this clonotype. The chain uses TRBV28 and TRBJ1-5; 9 bases match TRBD1. This CDR3 has 14 amino acids. Germline V gives CDR1 MDHEN, CDR2 SYDVKM. V lost 7 bases to trimming and J lost 6 bases; unmatched junction nucleotides: 7. The CDR3 nucleotides read TGTGCCAGCACCATTACAGGGGGCGGTCAGCCCCAGCATTTT. Its translation is CASTITGGGQPQHF.

The V gene is TRBV13, the J gene TRBJ2-7; 10 positions match TRBD1. Germline values: CDR1 PRHDT, CDR2 FYEKMQ (reference sequence). This CDR3 is built from 15 residues. The V segment lost 4 bases and the J segment 6 bases; nucleotides outside the gene matches: 9. CDR3 protein: CASSSRDRGVGEQYF. CDR3 coding DNA: TGTGCCAGCAGCTCCCGGGACAGGGGAGTCGGCGAGCAGTACTTC.

CDR3 amino acids: CASSFEAGGFEQYF. The CDR3 DNA follows: TGTGCCAGCAGTTTTGAGGCAGGGGGCTTCGAGCAGTACTTC. The chain combines TRBV28 with TRBJ2-7, with 8 bases that match TRBD1. There are 14 residues in the CDR3. Germline CDR1 and CDR2: MDHEN and SYDVKM. V shed 3 bases, J shed 6 bases, and the junction held 7 bases outside the gene matches.

CDR3 in amino acids: CASSFEGVVGEQFF. In DNA form, the CDR3 reads TGTGCCAGCAGTTTTGAGGGAGTGGTCGGTGAGCAGTTCTTC. The chain has TRBV12-3 or TRBV12-4 and TRBJ2-1; a possible D gene is TRBD2 (5 bases). The CDR3 is 14 residues long. V lost 3 bases and J 9 bases, leaving 15 bases between the germline ends.

This clonotype appeared once. The rearrangement links TRBV24-1 to TRBJ2-3; the match to TRBD2 covers 11 bases. In germline, CDR1 is KGHDR, CDR2 SFDVKD. The V segment lost 1 base and the J segment 6 bases; nucleotides outside the gene matches: 5. The CDR3 has 16 amino acids. Here the CDR3 reads CATSDFLAGGLDTQYF. In DNA form, the CDR3 reads TGTGCCACCAGTGATTTTCTAGCGGGAGGCCTGGATACGCAGTATTTT.

The chain couples TRBV4-3 to TRBJ1-2; possibly TRBD1 for D (6 bases). Germline-derived CDR1 and CDR2 are LGHNA and YSLEER. Trimming left V 0 bases short and J 3 bases short, with 17 bases between. This CDR3 contains 17 residues. CDR3 amino acids: CASSQDRFQGLDYGYTF. CDR3 bases: TGCGCCAGCAGCCAAGATCGCTTCCAGGGGTTGGACTATGGCTACACCTTC.

The chain joins TRBV13 to TRBJ2-3; D might be TRBD2 (6 bases). The CDR3 is 14 amino acids. V lost 7 bases and J 6 bases, leaving 17 bases between the germline ends. From germline, CDR1 is PRHDT and CDR2 FYEKMQ (reference sequence). Here the CDR3 reads CASNPRGSADTQYF. CDR3 sequence (DNA): TGTGCCAGCAACCCCCGGGGGAGTGCTGATACGCAGTATTTT.